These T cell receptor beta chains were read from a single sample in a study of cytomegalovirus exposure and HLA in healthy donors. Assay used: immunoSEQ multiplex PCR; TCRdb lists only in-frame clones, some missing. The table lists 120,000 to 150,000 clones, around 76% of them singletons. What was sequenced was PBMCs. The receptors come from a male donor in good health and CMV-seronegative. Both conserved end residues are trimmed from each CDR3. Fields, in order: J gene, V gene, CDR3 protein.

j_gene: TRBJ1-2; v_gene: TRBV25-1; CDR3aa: ASRETGTGDYGYT
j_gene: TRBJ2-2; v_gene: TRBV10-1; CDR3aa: ASTTGGLGYTGELF
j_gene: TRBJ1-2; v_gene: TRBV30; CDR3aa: PWRDTGTGAHWDT
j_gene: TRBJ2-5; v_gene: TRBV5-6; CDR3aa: ASSLAGGSIQETQY
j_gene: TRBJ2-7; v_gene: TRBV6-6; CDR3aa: ASSYTVIEQY
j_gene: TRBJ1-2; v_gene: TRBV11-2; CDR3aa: ASSPSSLDRSKVYGYT
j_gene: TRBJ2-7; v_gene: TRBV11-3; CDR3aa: ASRLMGRDSLV
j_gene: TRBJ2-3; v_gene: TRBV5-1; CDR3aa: ASTAGGSTDTQY
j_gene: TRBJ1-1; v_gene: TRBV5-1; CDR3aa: ASSLASGQGAEAF
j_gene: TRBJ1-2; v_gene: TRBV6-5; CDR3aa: ASTRTGNGYT
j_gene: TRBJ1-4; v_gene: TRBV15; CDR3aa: ATSREGRGEKLF
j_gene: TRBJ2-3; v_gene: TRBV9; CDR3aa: ASSVDRLAGGPDTQY
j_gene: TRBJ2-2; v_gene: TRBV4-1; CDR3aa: ASSHRMTGAAGELF
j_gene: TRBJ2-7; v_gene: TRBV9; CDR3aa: ASSTGGAYEQY
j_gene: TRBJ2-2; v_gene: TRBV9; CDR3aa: ASSVGRQGWTGELF
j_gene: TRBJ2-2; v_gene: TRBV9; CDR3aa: ASSVGGGPNTGELF
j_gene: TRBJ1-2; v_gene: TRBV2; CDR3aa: ASSGGEGYGYT